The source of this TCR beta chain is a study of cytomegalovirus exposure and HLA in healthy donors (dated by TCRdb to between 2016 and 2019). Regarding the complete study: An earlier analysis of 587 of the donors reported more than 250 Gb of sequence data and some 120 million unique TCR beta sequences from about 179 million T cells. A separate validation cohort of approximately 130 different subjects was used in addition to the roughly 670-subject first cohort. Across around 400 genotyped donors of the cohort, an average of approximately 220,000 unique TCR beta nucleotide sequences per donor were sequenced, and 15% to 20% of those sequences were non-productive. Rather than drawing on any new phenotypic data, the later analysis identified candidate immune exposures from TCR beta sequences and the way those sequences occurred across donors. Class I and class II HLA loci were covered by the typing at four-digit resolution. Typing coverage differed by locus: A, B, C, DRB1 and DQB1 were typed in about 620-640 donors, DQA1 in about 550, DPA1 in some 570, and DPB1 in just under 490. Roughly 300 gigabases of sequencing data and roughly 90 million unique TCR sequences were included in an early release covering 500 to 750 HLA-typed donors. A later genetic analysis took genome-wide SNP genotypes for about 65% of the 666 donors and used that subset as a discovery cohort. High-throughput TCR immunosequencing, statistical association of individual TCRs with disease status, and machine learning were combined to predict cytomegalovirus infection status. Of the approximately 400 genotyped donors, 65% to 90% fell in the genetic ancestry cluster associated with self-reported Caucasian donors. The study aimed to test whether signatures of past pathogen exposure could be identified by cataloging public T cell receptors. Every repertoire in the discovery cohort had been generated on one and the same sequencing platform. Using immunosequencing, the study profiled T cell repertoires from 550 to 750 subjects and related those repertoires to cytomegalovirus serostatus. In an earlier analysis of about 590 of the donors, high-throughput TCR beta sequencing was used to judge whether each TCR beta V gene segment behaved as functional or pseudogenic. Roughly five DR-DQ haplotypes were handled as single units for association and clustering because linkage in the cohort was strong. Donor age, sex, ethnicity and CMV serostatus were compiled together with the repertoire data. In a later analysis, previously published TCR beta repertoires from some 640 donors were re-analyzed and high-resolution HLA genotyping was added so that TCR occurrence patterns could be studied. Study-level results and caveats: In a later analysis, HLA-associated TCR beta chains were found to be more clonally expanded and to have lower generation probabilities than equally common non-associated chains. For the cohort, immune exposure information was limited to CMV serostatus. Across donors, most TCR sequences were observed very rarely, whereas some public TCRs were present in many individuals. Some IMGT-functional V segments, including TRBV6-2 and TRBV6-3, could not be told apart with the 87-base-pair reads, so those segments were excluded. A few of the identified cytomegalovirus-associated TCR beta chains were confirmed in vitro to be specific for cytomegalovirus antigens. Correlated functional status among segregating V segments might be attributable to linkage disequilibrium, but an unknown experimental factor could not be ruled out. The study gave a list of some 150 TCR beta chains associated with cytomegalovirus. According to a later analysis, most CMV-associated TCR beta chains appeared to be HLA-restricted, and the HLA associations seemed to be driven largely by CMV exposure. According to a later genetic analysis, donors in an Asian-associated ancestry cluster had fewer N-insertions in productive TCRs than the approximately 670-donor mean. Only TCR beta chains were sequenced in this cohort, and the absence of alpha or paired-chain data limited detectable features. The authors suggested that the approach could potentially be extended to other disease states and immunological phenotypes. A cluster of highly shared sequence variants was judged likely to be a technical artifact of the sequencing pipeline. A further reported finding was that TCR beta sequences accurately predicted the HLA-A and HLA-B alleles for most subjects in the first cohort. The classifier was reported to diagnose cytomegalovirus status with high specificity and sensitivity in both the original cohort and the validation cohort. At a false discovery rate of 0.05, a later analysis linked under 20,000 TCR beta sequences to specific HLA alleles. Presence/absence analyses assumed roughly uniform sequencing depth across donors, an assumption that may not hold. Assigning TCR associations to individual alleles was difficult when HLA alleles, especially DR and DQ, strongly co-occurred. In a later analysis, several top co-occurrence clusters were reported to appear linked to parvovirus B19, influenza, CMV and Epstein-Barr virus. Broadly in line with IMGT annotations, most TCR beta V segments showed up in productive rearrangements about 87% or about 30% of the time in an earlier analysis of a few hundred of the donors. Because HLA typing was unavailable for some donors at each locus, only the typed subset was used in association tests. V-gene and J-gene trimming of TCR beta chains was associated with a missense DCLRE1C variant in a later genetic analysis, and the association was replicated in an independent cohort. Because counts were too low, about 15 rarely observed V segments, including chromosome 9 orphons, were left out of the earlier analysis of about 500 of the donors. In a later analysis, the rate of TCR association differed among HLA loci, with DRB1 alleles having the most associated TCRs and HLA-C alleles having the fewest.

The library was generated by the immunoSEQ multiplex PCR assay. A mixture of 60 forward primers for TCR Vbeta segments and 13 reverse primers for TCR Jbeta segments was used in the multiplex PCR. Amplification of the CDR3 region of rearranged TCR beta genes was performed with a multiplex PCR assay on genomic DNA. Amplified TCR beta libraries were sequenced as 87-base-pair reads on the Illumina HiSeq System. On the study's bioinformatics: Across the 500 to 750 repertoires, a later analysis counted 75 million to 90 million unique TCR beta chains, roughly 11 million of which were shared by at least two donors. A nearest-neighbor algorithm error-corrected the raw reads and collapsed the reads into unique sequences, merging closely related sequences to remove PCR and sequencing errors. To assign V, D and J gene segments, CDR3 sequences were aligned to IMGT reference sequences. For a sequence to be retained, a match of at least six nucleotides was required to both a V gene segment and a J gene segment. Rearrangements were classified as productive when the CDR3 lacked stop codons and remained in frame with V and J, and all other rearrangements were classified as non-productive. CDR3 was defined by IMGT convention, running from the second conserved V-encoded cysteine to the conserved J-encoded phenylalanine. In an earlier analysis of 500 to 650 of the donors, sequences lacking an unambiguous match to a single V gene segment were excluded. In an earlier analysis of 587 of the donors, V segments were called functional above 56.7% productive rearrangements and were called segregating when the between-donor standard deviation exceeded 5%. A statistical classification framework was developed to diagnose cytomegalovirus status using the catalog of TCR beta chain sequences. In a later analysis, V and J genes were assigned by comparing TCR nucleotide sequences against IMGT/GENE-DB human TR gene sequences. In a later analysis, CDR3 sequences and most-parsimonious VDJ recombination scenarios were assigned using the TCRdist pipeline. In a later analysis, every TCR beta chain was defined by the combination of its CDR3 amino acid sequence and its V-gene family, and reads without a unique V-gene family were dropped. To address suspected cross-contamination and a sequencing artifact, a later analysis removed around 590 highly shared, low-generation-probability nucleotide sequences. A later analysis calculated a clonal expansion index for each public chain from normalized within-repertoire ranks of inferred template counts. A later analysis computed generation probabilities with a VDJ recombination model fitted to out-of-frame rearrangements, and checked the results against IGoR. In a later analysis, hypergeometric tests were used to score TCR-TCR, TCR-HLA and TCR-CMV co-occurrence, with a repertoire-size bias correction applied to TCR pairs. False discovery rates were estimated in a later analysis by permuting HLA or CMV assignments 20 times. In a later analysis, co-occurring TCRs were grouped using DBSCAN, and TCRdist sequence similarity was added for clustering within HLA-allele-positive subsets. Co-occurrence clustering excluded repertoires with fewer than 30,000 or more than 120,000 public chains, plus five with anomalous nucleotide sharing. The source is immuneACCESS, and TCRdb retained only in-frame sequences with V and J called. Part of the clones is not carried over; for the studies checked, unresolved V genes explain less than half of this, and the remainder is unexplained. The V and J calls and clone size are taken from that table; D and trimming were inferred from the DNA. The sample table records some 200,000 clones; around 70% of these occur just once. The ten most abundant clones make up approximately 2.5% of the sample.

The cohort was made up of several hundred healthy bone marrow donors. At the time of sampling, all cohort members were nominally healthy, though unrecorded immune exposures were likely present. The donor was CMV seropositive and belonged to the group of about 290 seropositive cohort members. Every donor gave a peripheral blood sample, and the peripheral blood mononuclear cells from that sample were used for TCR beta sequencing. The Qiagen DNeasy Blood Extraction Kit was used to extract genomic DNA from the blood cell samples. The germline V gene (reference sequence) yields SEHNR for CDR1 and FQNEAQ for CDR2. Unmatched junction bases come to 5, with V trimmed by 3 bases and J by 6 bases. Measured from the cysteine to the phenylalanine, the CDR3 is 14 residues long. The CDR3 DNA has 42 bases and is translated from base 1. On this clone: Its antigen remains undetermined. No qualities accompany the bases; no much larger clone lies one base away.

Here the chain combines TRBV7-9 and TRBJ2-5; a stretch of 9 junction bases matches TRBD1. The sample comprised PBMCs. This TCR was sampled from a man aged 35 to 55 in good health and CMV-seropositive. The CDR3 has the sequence CASSLVGQGQTQYF. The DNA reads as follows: TGTGCCAGCAGCTTGGTAGGACAGGGGCAGACCCAGTACTTC. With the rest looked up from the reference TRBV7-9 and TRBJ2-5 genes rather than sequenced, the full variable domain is DTGVSQNPRHKITKRGQNVTFRCDPISEHNRLYWYRQTLGQGPEFLTYFQNEAQLEKSRLLSDRFSAERPKGSFSTLEIQRTEQGDSAMYLCASSLVGQGQTQYFGPGTRLLVL.